This T cell receptor (beta chain) was sequenced for a study of blood T cell repertoires in COVID-19. Study at large: COVID-19 samples from acute and convalescent phases originated in the United States, Italy and Spain. Nucleic acid was either cDNA or gDNA, and it came from T cells, B-cell-depleted T cells, or PBMCs.

In the original processing: Nucleated cell number was recorded as an estimate derived from reference gene primer amplification. Here immunoSEQ multiplex PCR was the method, and the copy in TCRdb shows in-frame clones only, minus some. V and J calls and clone size come straight from that table; D and trimming were deduced from the DNA. The sample includes more than 40,000 clones, about 81% of them seen just once. The CDR3 covers 14 residues. Trimming removed 2 bases from V and 3 bases from J, with 9 bases in between. The V gene's germline CDR1 is SGHRS and CDR2 YFSETQ. The sequence was obtained from a man over 45 with acute or convalescent COVID-19. Sequencing was performed on peripheral blood. The genes are TRBV5-1 and TRBJ1-3, with D perhaps matching TRBD1 (5 bases). This chain's CDR3 is CASSLGQDGNTIYF. CDR3 bases: TGCGCCAGCAGCTTAGGACAAGATGGAAACACCATATATTTT.